Below, 25 T cell receptor beta chains from the same sample are listed, as sequenced in a study of OX40 agonist ivuxolimab in advanced cancers. The repertoire was sequenced with immunoSEQ multiplex PCR; TCRdb's copy has only in-frame clones and lacks some. Of 50,000 to 70,000 clones listed, roughly 80% are singletons. Sequencing used CD4+ or CD8+ T cells sorted from blood, obtained in a trial of the OX40 agonist ivuxolimab. The receptors stem from an adult with an advanced solid tumor such as melanoma, head and neck, liver or kidney cancer.

The V and J genes are TRBV11-3 and TRBJ2-7; a possible D gene is TRBD2 (5 bases). Looked up from germline, CDR1 is SGHNT and CDR2 is YENEEA. This CDR3 contains 13 residues. Trimming removed 4 bases at V and 6 bases at J, with 13 bases between. The CDR3 spells CASSSEDRGEQYF. The CDR3 DNA reads as TGTGCCAGCAGCTCCGAAGACCGGGGCGAGCAGTACTTC.

The genes are TRBV5-5 and TRBJ1-6; the D gene is possibly TRBD1 (5 bases). CDR3 length: 15 residues. Germline CDR1 is SGHKS and CDR2 is YYEKEE (reference sequence). V was shortened by 0 bases and J by 7 bases, with 11 bases between the two germline ends. The CDR3 loop is CASSLEIRDNSPLHF. CDR3 sequence (DNA): TGTGCCAGCAGCTTGGAAATCAGGGACAATTCACCCCTCCACTTT.

Notes on this clone: One junction end disagrees with the germline gene, perhaps due to a read error. The chain carries TRBV19 and TRBJ2-2, with D perhaps matching TRBD2 (5 bases). Germline CDR1 reads LNHDA; CDR2 reads SQIVND (reference sequence). The CDR3 runs to 16 residues. CDR3 sequence reads: CASREAGRANTGELLF. The DNA for the CDR3 is TGTGCCAGTAGAGAGGCAGGCCGAGCGAACACCGGGGAGCTGCTTTTT.

The V and J genes are TRBV30 and TRBJ1-1; a possible D gene is TRBD1 (6 bases). In germline, CDR1 is GTSNPN, CDR2 SVGIG (reference sequence). The CDR3 totals 11 residues. V was clipped by 5 bases and J by 11 bases, with 15 bases between them. CDR3 region: CAWGGGGLAFF. The DNA for the CDR3 is TGTGCCTGGGGCGGGGGCGGATTGGCTTTCTTT.

This clone was picked up a small number of times. The chain is built from TRBV30 and TRBJ1-1; D is unresolved. Trimming left V 5 bases short and J 1 base short, with 11 bases between. CDR1 is GTSNPN and CDR2 is SVGIG in the germline V gene (reference sequence). The CDR3 spans 13 residues. The CDR3: CAWSRTANTEAFF. In nucleotides, the CDR3 is TGTGCCTGGTCCAGGACGGCGAACACTGAAGCTTTCTTT.

This clone was recorded a few times. A read error may account for a junction end that differs from germline. This sequence joins TRBV5-1 and TRBJ2-3, with a weak D call TRBD2 (5 bases). Germline V gives CDR1 SGHRS, CDR2 YFSETQ. This CDR3 is 16 amino acids long. CDR3 nucleotides: TGCGCCAGCAGCTTGGCGGTTGGGTCTAGCAGAGATACGCAGTATTTT. Its protein is CASSLAVGSSRDTQYF. Combining the CDR3 with reference TRBV5-1 and TRBJ2-3 gives the whole variable domain KAGVTQTPRYLIKTRGQQVTLSCSPISGHRSVSWYQQTPGQGLQFLFEYFSETQRNKGNFPGRFSGRQFSNSRSEMNVSTLELGDSALYLCASSLAVGSSRDTQYFGPGTRLTVL.

J is TRBJ1-1 and V is TRBV18; no clear D. The CDR3 has 11 amino acids. V was pared by 5 bases and J by 7 bases, with 8 bases between. The germline V gene has CDR1 KGHSH and CDR2 LQKENI. In nucleotides, the CDR3 is TGTGCCAGCTCAAATAGGGATGAAGCTTTCTTT. It yields the protein CASSNRDEAFF.

The genes are TRBV5-4 and TRBJ2-1; TRBD1 is a possible D gene (5 bases). The CDR3 sequence is 17 residues long. Deletions cut 4 bases from V and 8 bases from J, with 25 bases between. Germline-derived CDR1 and CDR2 are SGHNT and YYREEE (reference sequence). CDR3 residues: CASSSGHPVGKTYEQFF. CDR3 sequence (DNA): TGTGCCAGCAGCAGTGGACACCCAGTAGGGAAGACGTATGAGCAGTTCTTC.

V usage is TRBV11-3 and J usage is TRBJ2-7; 13 positions agree with TRBD2. This CDR3 spans 15 amino acids. V was pared by 3 bases and J by 3 bases, with 2 bases of the junction left unmatched. CDR1 is SGHNT, CDR2 YENEEA, per germline. The CDR3 DNA reads as TGTGCCAGCAGCTTGGGACTAGCGGGGAGCTACGAGCAGTACTTC. The encoded protein is CASSLGLAGSYEQYF.

The V and J genes are TRBV7-2 and TRBJ2-3; 9 positions agree with TRBD2. This CDR3 is 15 amino acids long. The germline V gene has CDR1 SGHTA and CDR2 FQGNSA. J lost 4 bases, V lost 5 bases, and 7 bases had no gene match. CDR3 amino acids: CASSPLAGVADTQYF. The CDR3 DNA sequence: TGTGCCAGCAGCCCTTTAGCGGGGGTTGCAGATACGCAGTATTTT.

Only a few counts were recorded for this clone. The V and J genes are TRBV25-1 and TRBJ1-1; D ambiguous. The V end was cut by 6 bases, the J end by 13 bases, with 15 bases between. CDR1 and CDR2 (germline): MGHDK, SYGVNS. This CDR3 has 11 amino acids. In DNA, the CDR3 is TGTGCCAGCAGCGAACCCCCTGCGGTTTTCTTT. Translation: CASSEPPAVFF.

The rearrangement uses TRBV7-2 and TRBJ1-6, with D possibly being TRBD1 (5 bases). CDR3 length equals 12 residues. Germline CDR1 SGHTA, CDR2 FQGNSA. The V gene lost 6 bases and the J gene lost 7 bases, with 7 bases spanning the gap. The CDR3 DNA follows: TGTGCCAGCAGACCAGGGAATTCACCCCTCCACTTT. This encodes CASRPGNSPLHF.

The CDR3 sequence: CASSQDGAGAGYTF. DNA for the CDR3: TGCGCCAGCAGCCAAGATGGGGCCGGGGCTGGCTACACCTTC. This chain connects TRBV4-3 to TRBJ1-2, with D tentatively TRBD1 (5 bases). This CDR3 has 14 amino acids. The germline CDR1 and CDR2 sequences are LGHNA and YSLEER. V was clipped by 0 bases and J by 7 bases, with 12 bases between them.

The V call is TRBV7-8, the J call TRBJ1-2; 10 nucleotides agree with TRBD1. Germline V CDR1 and CDR2: SGHVS, FQNEAQ. The V segment lost 5 bases and the J segment 4 bases; nucleotides outside the gene matches: 13. This CDR3 contains 17 residues. The DNA of the CDR3 is TGTGCCAGCAGCCCCACCGGGACAGGGGTAGTAAGCTATGGCTACACCTTC. Amino acid sequence: CASSPTGTGVVSYGYTF.

V and J are TRBV5-6 and TRBJ2-5, with D perhaps matching TRBD1 (6 bases). CDR1 SGHDT and CDR2 YYEEEE come from the germline V gene. Deletions cut 4 bases from V and 4 bases from J, with 11 bases between. The CDR3 sequence is 13 residues long. CDR3 sequence: CASSIQGRETQYF. The CDR3 DNA reads as TGTGCCAGCAGCATACAGGGTCGAGAGACCCAGTACTTC.

This clone was observed a single time. The rearrangement links TRBV6-5 to TRBJ1-2; D not certain. The ends were cut back, 4 bases at V and 4 bases at J, with 10 bases in the middle. Germline CDR1 MNHEY, CDR2 SVGAGI. The CDR3 runs to 13 residues. CDR3: CASSSTPAYGYTF. CDR3 nucleotide sequence: TGTGCCAGCAGTTCTACACCCGCCTATGGCTACACCTTC.

The rearrangement links TRBV7-2 to TRBJ1-6; D remains unclear. The CDR3 is 14 residues long. The germline gives CDR1 SGHTA, CDR2 FQGNSA. Trimming removed 5 bases at V and 9 bases at J, with 14 bases between. CDR3 sequence reads: CASSPNELGSPLHF. DNA of the CDR3: TGTGCCAGCAGCCCAAATGAACTTGGTTCACCCCTCCACTTT.

This clone was recorded once. The rearrangement joins TRBV6-6 to TRBJ1-2, with 9 bases matching TRBD1. The CDR3 has 13 residues. J was trimmed by 4 bases and V by 5 bases; bases with no gene match: 2. The germline CDR1 and CDR2 sequences are MNHNY and SVGAGI (reference sequence). CDR3 coding DNA: TGTGCCAGCAGTGCGGACAGGGGCTATGGCTACACCTTC. It encodes CASSADRGYGYTF.

The chain couples TRBV6-6 to TRBJ2-7; tentatively, D is TRBD1 (6 bases). CDR1 MNHNY and CDR2 SVGAGI come from the germline V gene (reference sequence). This CDR3 comprises 14 residues. V was cut by 5 bases and J by 2 bases, with 13 bases left in between. The DNA of the CDR3 is TGTGCCAGCAGTACCGGGACACCCACCTACGAGCAGTACTTC. Translating it yields CASSTGTPTYEQYF.

The rearrangement joins TRBV25-1 to TRBJ2-7; D gene ambiguous. The CDR3 sequence is 14 residues long. CDR1 is MGHDK, CDR2 SYGVNS, per germline. Between the trimmed V and J ends, which lost 3 bases and 5 bases, there was a span of 14 bases. The CDR3 DNA reads as TGTGCCAGCAGTGAGAACGAGGTCCGGCACGAGCAGTACTTC. Its translation: CASSENEVRHEQYF.

V gene TRBV6-4 combines with J gene TRBJ1-2; possible D gene TRBD1, 5 bases. Germline CDR1 MRHNA, CDR2 SNTAGT. This CDR3 is built from 14 residues. The V and J ends lost 3 bases and 6 bases respectively, with 14 bases between them. The CDR3 coding sequence is TGTGCCAGCAGTGAACTGGCAGGGAGAGATGGCTACACCTTC. It codes for CASSELAGRDGYTF.

The rearrangement joins TRBV27 to TRBJ2-5, with TRBD1 matching 9 bases. The V and J ends lost 4 bases and 5 bases, in that order; junction bases with no gene match: 17. Germline CDR1 MNHEY, CDR2 SMNVEV (reference sequence). This CDR3 has 18 amino acids. This CDR3 reads CASSSGQGRSVGGETQYF. Written as DNA, the CDR3 is TGTGCCAGCAGTTCCGGACAGGGGCGTAGCGTAGGCGGTGAGACCCAGTACTTC.

The chain carries TRBV14 and TRBJ1-2; 9 positions match TRBD1. There are 14 residues in the CDR3. Per germline, CDR1 SGHDN and CDR2 FVKESK. With 5 bases clipped from V and 8 bases from J, the junction kept 9 bases outside the gene matches. CDR3 nucleotide sequence: TGTGCCAGCAGCAGGACGGGACAGGGCCGGGGCTACACCTTC. It specifies CASSRTGQGRGYTF. Together with reference TRBV14 and TRBJ1-2, the CDR3 gives the full variable domain: EAGVTQFPSHSVIEKGQTVTLRCDPISGHDNLYWYRRVMGKEIKFLLHFVKESKQDESGMPNNRFLAERTGGTYSTLKVQPAELEDSGVYFCASSRTGQGRGYTFGSGTRLTVV.

This clone was recorded only once. The V gene is TRBV5-4, the J gene TRBJ1-3, with 8 bases identical to TRBD1. The CDR3 totals 16 residues. After removal of 2 bases from V and 0 bases from J, the junction contained 4 bases not matched to a gene. CDR1 SGHNT and CDR2 YYREEE come from the germline V gene (reference sequence). DNA of the CDR3: TGTGCCAGCAGCTTCGACAGGGGACTCTCTGGAAACACCATATATTTT. Its protein is CASSFDRGLSGNTIYF.

V gene TRBV7-3 combines with J gene TRBJ2-3, with TRBD2 matching over 13 bases. CDR1 and CDR2 from the germline V gene are SGHTA and FQGTGA. Trimming took 5 bases from V and 6 from J; bases not matched to a gene: 14. This CDR3 contains 18 residues. CDR3 in amino acids: CASSNPGLAGSLGDTQYF. The CDR3 region has the DNA TGTGCCAGCAGCAACCCGGGACTAGCGGGATCTCTGGGGGATACGCAGTATTTT.